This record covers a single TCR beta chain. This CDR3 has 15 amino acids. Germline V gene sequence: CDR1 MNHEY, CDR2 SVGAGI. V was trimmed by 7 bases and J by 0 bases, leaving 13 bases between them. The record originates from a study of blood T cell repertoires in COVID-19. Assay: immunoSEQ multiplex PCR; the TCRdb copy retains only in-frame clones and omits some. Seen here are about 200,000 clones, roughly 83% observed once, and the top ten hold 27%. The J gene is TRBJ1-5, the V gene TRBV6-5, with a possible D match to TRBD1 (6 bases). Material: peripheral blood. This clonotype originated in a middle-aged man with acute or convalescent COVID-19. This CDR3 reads CASTPGTYSNQPQHF. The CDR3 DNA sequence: TGTGCCAGCACCCCCGGGACATATAGCAATCAGCCCCAGCATTTT.